The 7 T cell receptor beta chains below come from one sample, sequenced in a study of T cell clonality in common variable immunodeficiency. These receptors' targets are unknown. The study, taken as a whole, reports: Common variable immunodeficiency TCR beta sequences reportedly had fewer deletions and N-nucleotide insertions.

Some clones are missing from TCRdb's copy, which holds only in-frame ones; the method was immunoSEQ multiplex PCR. The counts give 25,000 to 30,000 clones, none of them seen only once; approximately 31% is held by the top ten. Sequencing was done on a sample of peripheral blood mononuclear cells. All receptors come from a human donor with common variable immunodeficiency.

This clone was detected many times. The read is 3 residues too short to cover the CDR3 end, so that end is filled in from the germline J gene. J is TRBJ2-7 and V is TRBV30; tentatively, D is TRBD1 (5 bases). CDR1 is GTSNPN and CDR2 is SVGIG in the germline V gene (reference sequence). This CDR3 contains 15 residues. Trimming took off 1 base at V and 0 bases at J, with 13 bases between the two ends. This chain's CDR3 is CAWSGESGFSYEQYF. The covered CDR3 bases are TGTGCCTGGAGTGGAGAATCAGGGTTCTCCTACGAG. Full variable domain (missing parts from reference TRBV30 and TRBJ2-7): SQTIHQWPATLVQPVGSPLSLECTVEGTSNPNLYWYRQAAGRGLQLLFYSVGIGQISSEVPQNLSASRPQDRQFILSSKKLLLSDSGFYLCAWSGESGFSYEQYFGPGTRLTVT.

With respect to this clone: The read falls 3 residues short of the CDR3 end, and the missing part is taken from the germline J gene. Other DNA sequences from this sample encode an identical CDR3 as well. This rearrangement joins TRBV2 to TRBJ2-2, with D unresolved. Trimming removed 4 bases from V and 2 bases from J, with 8 bases in between. Germline V gene sequence: CDR1 SNHLY, CDR2 FYNNEI. The length of the CDR3 is 14 residues. The sequenced part of the CDR3 DNA is TGTGCCAGCAGTGTCCGGGTAAACACCGGGGAG. Residues: CASSVRVNTGE. The whole CDR3 region reads CASSVRVNTGELFF. The whole variable domain, remainder taken from reference TRBV2 and TRBJ2-2, is EPEVTQTPSHQVTQMGQEVILRCVPISNHLYFYWYRQILGQKVEFLVSFYNNEISEKSEIFDDQFSVERPDGSNFTLKIRSTKLEDSAMYFCASSVRVNTGELFFGEGSRLTVL.

This clone was detected many times. The CDR3 extends 3 residues past the end of the read, so its final part is completed from the germline J gene. The chain links TRBV5-4 to TRBJ2-5; a weak D match, TRBD1 (6 bases). Germline V gives CDR1 SGHNT, CDR2 YYREEE (reference sequence). This CDR3 has 15 residues. Trimming left V 5 bases short and J 3 bases short, with 17 bases between. The CDR3 bases that were read are TGTGCCAGCAGTCCGGGGTGGGGGCTAGAAGAGACC. It translates to CASSPGWGLEET. The whole CDR3 is CASSPGWGLEETQYF.

This clone has at least ten counts. The read ends 3 residues shy of where the CDR3 ends; the end is completed using the germline J gene. The V gene is TRBV5-1, the J gene TRBJ2-2; 7 positions agree with TRBD1. The V gene end was trimmed by 3 bases and the J gene end by 3 bases; junction bases not matched to a gene: 5. Germline lookup yields CDR1 SGHRS and CDR2 YFSETQ. CDR3 length equals 15 residues. This CDR3 reads CASSSGQVYTGELFF. The DNA read from the CDR3 is TGCGCCAGCAGCTCCGGACAGGTTTACACCGGGGAG.

This clone has a count of ten or more. The read terminates 3 residues before the CDR3 end, so the remaining end is supplied by the germline J gene. This chain links TRBV10-3 with TRBJ1-2, with a tentative D call TRBD1 (6 bases). The germline V gene encodes CDR1 ENHRY and CDR2 SYGVKD. V lost 4 bases and J 1 base, leaving 16 bases between the germline ends. The CDR3 loop spans 16 amino acids. CDR3 DNA (partial): TGTGCCATCAGTGCCAACAGGGACCCTATTAACTATGGC. This translates into CAISANRDPINYG. The complete CDR3 sequence is CAISANRDPINYGYTF.

This clone was counted many times. The read stops 3 residues short of the end of the CDR3; the missing end is completed from the germline J gene. The chain uses TRBV18 and TRBJ2-4; weak D call: TRBD1 (6 bases). The CDR3 has 13 residues. V was clipped by 3 bases and J by 6 bases, with 9 bases between them. The germline V gene has CDR1 KGHSH and CDR2 LQKENI. CDR3 DNA, as far as it was read: TGTGCCAGCTCACCTGCACAGGGAAACATT. It specifies CASSPAQGNI. The CDR3 reads in full as CASSPAQGNIQYF. Variable domain in full (rest from reference TRBV18 and TRBJ2-4): NAGVMQNPRHLVRRRGQEARLRCSPMKGHSHVYWYRQLPEEGLKFMVYLQKENIIDESGMPKERFSAEFPKEGPSILRIQQVVRGDSAAYFCASSPAQGNIQYFGAGTRLSVL.

This clone showed up many times. The DNA ends 3 residues before the CDR3 does, and the rest of the CDR3 is filled in from the germline J gene. The rearrangement uses TRBV7-9 and TRBJ2-5; TRBD2 matches 7 bases. CDR1 is SEHNR, CDR2 FQNEAQ, per germline (reference sequence). CDR3 length: 15 amino acids. V gave up 1 base and J gave up 5 bases; unmatched junction bases: 7. The CDR3 is CASSLVGGDYETQYF. The sequenced part of the CDR3 DNA is TGTGCCAGCAGCTTAGTTGGAGGGGACTATGAGACC.